The clone carrying this T cell receptor (beta chain) has more than one count but fewer than ten. In the original analysis: The study took CDR3 differences across clinicopathological groups and made a distant-metastasis classifier for papillary thyroid cancer from them. Using MiXCR, TCRdb re-called clones from the PCR reads. In this record, the V and J calls reflect TCRdb's handling and not the investigators' own analysis. The sample yields tens of thousands of clones, around 25% seen once. The record originates from a study of metastatic and nonmetastatic thyroid tumors. Study-level information: The comparison covered peripheral blood and tumor or nodule tissue in malignant and benign thyroid patients.

The entire patient cohort was treatment-naive prior to thyroid surgery. The sequence was obtained from a male donor with papillary thyroid cancer or a benign thyroid nodule (not recorded which). Some clones in this sample may be carry-over from other donors' samples. The sequenced sample consisted of blood.

In nucleotides, the CDR3 is TGTGCCAGCAGTTTCAGGGCAGGGGGCTATGGCTACACCTTC. This encodes CASSFRAGGYGYTF. The rearrangement joins TRBV27 to TRBJ1-2; 7 bases map to TRBD1. V lost 3 bases and J lost 4; bases outside the gene matches: 5. The germline V gene encodes CDR1 MNHEY and CDR2 SMNVEV (reference sequence). CDR3 length: 14 amino acids.